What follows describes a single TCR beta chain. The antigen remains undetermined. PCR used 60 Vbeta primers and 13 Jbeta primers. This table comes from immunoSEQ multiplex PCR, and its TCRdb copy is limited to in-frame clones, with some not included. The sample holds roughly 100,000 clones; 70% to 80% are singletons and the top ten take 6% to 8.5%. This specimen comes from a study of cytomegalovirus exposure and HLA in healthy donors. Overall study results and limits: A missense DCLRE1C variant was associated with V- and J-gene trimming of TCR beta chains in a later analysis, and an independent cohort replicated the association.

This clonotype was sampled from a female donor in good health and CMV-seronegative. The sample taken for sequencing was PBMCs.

The DNA of the CDR3 is TGTGCCAGCAGTTACTCATCTAGCGGGAGGTACAATGAGCAGTTCTTC. Translation: CASSYSSSGRYNEQFF. V is TRBV6-5 and J is TRBJ2-1; 11 bases are shared with TRBD2. Germline V gives CDR1 MNHEY, CDR2 SVGAGI. The CDR3 has 16 amino acids. Trimming took 0 bases from V and 4 from J; bases not matched to a gene: 2.